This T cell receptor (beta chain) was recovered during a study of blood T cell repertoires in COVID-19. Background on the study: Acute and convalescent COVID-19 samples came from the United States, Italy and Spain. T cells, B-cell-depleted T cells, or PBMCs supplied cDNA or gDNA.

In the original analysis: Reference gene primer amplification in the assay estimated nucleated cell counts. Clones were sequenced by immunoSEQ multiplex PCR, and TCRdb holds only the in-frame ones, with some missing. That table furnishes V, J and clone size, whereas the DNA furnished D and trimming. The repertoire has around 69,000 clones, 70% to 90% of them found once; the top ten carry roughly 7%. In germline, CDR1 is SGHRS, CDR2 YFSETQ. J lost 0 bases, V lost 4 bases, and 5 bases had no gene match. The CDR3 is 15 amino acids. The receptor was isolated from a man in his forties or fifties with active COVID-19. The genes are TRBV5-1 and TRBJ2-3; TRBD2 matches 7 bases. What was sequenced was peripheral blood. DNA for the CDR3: TGCGCCAGCAGCCTCGGGACTACGAGCACAGATACGCAGTATTTT. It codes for CASSLGTTSTDTQYF. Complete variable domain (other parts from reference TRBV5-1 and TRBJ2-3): KAGVTQTPRYLIKTRGQQVTLSCSPISGHRSVSWYQQTPGQGLQFLFEYFSETQRNKGNFPGRFSGRQFSNSRSEMNVSTLELGDSALYLCASSLGTTSTDTQYFGPGTRLTVL.